This TCR beta chain was identified during a study of CDR3 diversity in severe acne. TCRdb re-analysed the PCR reads in MiXCR, keeping a single row per CDR3 protein. Counted here are more than 85,000 distinct CDR3 sequences, about half occurring once; the ten biggest clones make up about an eighth. Germline V gene data show CDR1 as SGHDN and CDR2 as FVKESK. Trimming took 4 bases from V and 8 from J; bases not matched to a gene: 9. The CDR3 runs to 16 residues. For this clonotype: This may come from a read error, since a much larger clone is one base off.

The gene calls are TRBV14 and TRBJ2-1, with 12 bases lining up with TRBD2. Sequenced sample: blood. The clonotype was recovered from a male donor with acne. The CDR3, as DNA: TGTGCCAGCAGCCCTCTAGCGGGGGGGCCACGCGATGAGCAGTTCTTC. Its translation is CASSPLAGGPRDEQFF. The variable domain in full, completed from reference TRBV14 and TRBJ2-1, reads EAGVTQFPSHSVIEKGQTVTLRCDPISGHDNLYWYRRVMGKEIKFLLHFVKESKQDESGMPNNRFLAERTGGTYSTLKVQPAELEDSGVYFCASSPLAGGPRDEQFFGPGTRLTVL.